This T cell receptor (beta chain) was identified in a study of CD8 T cells in Susac syndrome. Germline lookup yields CDR1 KGHSH and CDR2 LQKENI. The V gene lost 1 base and the J gene lost 5 bases, with 21 bases spanning the gap. This CDR3 contains 17 residues. The multiple sclerosis controls consisted of treatment-naive patients with relapsing-remitting disease, either stable or active. RNA, at about 0.45 to 1 ug, was reverse transcribed with random hexamers. Amplification of TCR beta CDR3 spanned 54 Vbeta and 13 Jbeta via immunoSEQ multiplex PCR. TCRdb re-called the immunoSEQ multiplex PCR reads through MiXCR, storing one row per CDR3 protein. The top ten clones hold about 0.087% of a sample with about 120,000 distinct CDR3 sequences, 90% to 95% of them seen once.

This sequence originates from a human donor with multiple sclerosis. The sample taken for sequencing was CD4+ T cells from PBMCs. The chain joins TRBV18 to TRBJ2-7, with D tentatively TRBD1 or TRBD2 (7 bases each). In nucleotides, the CDR3 is TGTGCCAGCTCACCACGGCGGGGGAACAGGGGTTACGACGAGCAGTACTTC. Encoded protein: CASSPRRGNRGYDEQYF.